These 31 T cell receptor beta chains came from one sample sequenced in a study of identical twins. One entry per CDR3 protein, called by TCRdb with MiXCR from the 5' RACE reads. Of roughly 690,000 distinct CDR3 sequences in the sample, 20% to 25% were seen once. This sample also appeared in a second study, on T cells expressing NK-cell markers.

Sequencing was performed on PBMCs. All receptors derive from a woman between 18 and 30 years old in good health.

The chain carries TRBV5-1 and TRBJ1-6, with D perhaps TRBD1 (6 bases). Germline values: CDR1 SGHRS, CDR2 YFSETQ. The CDR3 extends over 15 amino acids. The V end was cut by 4 bases, the J end by 7 bases, with 15 bases between. CDR3 sequence reads: CASSREGVWNSPLHF. CDR3 nucleotides: TGCGCCAGCAGCAGGGAGGGGGTGTGGAATTCACCCCTCCACTTT.

The V and J genes are TRBV7-2 and TRBJ1-1; TRBD1 matches 7 bases. The CDR3 consists of 17 residues. Per the germline V gene, CDR1 is SGHTA and CDR2 is FQGNSA. V lost 11 bases to trimming and J lost 1 base; unmatched junction nucleotides: 19. The CDR3 DNA follows: TGTGCCCACAGCTTCAGAAGCAGGGGGATGGCGAACACTGAAGCTTTCTTT. Translated, it gives CAHSFRSRGMANTEAFF. Complete variable domain (other parts from reference TRBV7-2 and TRBJ1-1): GAGVSQSPSNKVTEKGKDVELRCDPISGHTALYWYRQSLGQGLEFLIYFQGNSAPDKSGLPSDRFSAERTGGSVSTLTIQRTQQEDSAVYLCAHSFRSRGMANTEAFFGQGTRLTVV.

This clonotype came up a few times. The rearrangement joins TRBV6-4 to TRBJ2-1; D may be TRBD2 (7 bases). Between the trimmed V and J ends, which lost 6 bases and 3 bases, there was a span of 18 bases. The CDR3 is 16 amino acids. Germline V gives CDR1 MRHNA, CDR2 SNTAGT. In nucleotides, the CDR3 is TGTGCCAGCAGCCCGTTCGGCGGGGGCCACTACAATGAGCAGTTCTTC. It specifies CASSPFGGGHYNEQFF.

This rearrangement joins TRBV12-3 or TRBV12-4 to TRBJ1-1, with a tentative D call TRBD1 (5 bases). V shed 3 bases and J shed 10 bases, with 12 bases lying between them. The CDR3 sequence is 12 residues long. The CDR3 region is CASSFSRDRAFF. CDR3 coding DNA: TGTGCCAGCAGTTTCAGTAGGGACCGAGCTTTCTTT.

This clonotype was counted at least ten times. This rearrangement joins TRBV5-1 to TRBJ2-1; no firm D call. V was cut by 3 bases and J by 3 bases, with 7 bases left in between. In germline, CDR1 is SGHRS, CDR2 YFSETQ. The CDR3 sequence is 13 residues long. Written as DNA, the CDR3 is TGCGCCAGCAGCTATAAAGACTACAATGAGCAGTTCTTC. Its translation: CASSYKDYNEQFF.

The rearrangement uses TRBV4-2 and TRBJ2-7; 7 nucleotides align to TRBD1. CDR3 length equals 16 residues. Losses at the gene ends were 0 bases for V and 2 bases for J; bases not matched to a gene: 7. Germline V gene sequence: CDR1 LGHNA, CDR2 YNFKEQ. The CDR3 sequence is CASSQESGTAAYEQYF. The CDR3 DNA follows: TGTGCCAGCAGCCAAGAATCCGGGACAGCTGCCTACGAGCAGTACTTC.

The V and J genes are TRBV6-5 and TRBJ1-2, with D unresolved. This CDR3 is 15 amino acids long. Germline CDR1 reads MNHEY; CDR2 reads SVGAGI. Trimming took 0 bases from V and 5 from J, leaving 13 bases between them. The CDR3 nucleotides are TGTGCCAGCAGTTACTCGACGGCCTTAGGGTATGGCTACACCTTC. It specifies CASSYSTALGYGYTF.

The chain links TRBV20-1 to TRBJ2-1, with 10 positions matching TRBD1. The CDR3 loop spans 14 amino acids. Germline lookup yields CDR1 DFQATT and CDR2 SNEGSKA (reference sequence). Trimming removed 5 bases from V and 8 bases from J; junction bases left unmatched: 9. The CDR3 sequence: CSALPGQGQDEQFF. CDR3 coding DNA: TGCAGTGCTTTGCCGGGACAGGGGCAGGATGAGCAGTTCTTC.

The chain employs TRBV12-3 or TRBV12-4 and TRBJ1-2; D is perhaps TRBD1 (6 bases). Trimming cost V 8 bases and J 6 bases, with 13 bases left between them. The CDR3 covers 12 residues. The CDR3, as DNA: TGTGCCAGCTCCGACAGGACGAATGGCTACACCTTC. Residues: CASSDRTNGYTF.

This clonotype showed up just a few times. This chain uses TRBV27 with TRBJ2-3; D possibly uses TRBD1 or TRBD2 (5 bases each). The CDR3 contains 17 residues. CDR1 is MNHEY, CDR2 SMNVEV, per germline (reference sequence). V lost 2 bases and J lost 0, with 15 bases in between. The CDR3 spells CASSLALEGSSTDTQYF. In DNA, the CDR3 is TGTGCCAGCAGTTTAGCCCTCGAGGGGTCGAGCACAGATACGCAGTATTTT.

In DNA, the CDR3 is TGCAGTGCTAGAGTTGTGGGGTACTATGGCTACACCTTC. Protein sequence: CSARVVGYYGYTF. The chain carries TRBV20-1 and TRBJ1-2, with D uncertain. V lost 1 base to trimming and J lost 3 bases, with 9 bases between them. The CDR3 spans 13 residues. The germline V gene has CDR1 DFQATT and CDR2 SNEGSKA (reference sequence).

This clonotype was detected only a few times. V gene TRBV7-9 combines with J gene TRBJ1-2; no firm D call. This CDR3 is 13 amino acids long. Germline V gives CDR1 SEHNR, CDR2 FQNEAQ (reference sequence). Trimming left V 0 bases short and J 8 bases short, with 10 bases between. CDR3 sequence: CASSLAAAGGYTF. The CDR3 DNA reads TGTGCCAGCAGCTTAGCAGCTGCGGGGGGCTACACCTTC.

This clonotype was found a few times. V is TRBV2 and J is TRBJ2-6; no reliable D call. Germline V gene data show CDR1 as SNHLY and CDR2 as FYNNEI. V was cut by 2 bases and J by 1 base, with 12 bases left in between. The length of the CDR3 is 17 residues. The CDR3 region has the DNA TGTGCCAGCAGTGAATACGGCTCTCCGTCTGGGGCCAACGTCCTGACTTTC. Its translation is CASSEYGSPSGANVLTF.

This sequence joins TRBV20-1 and TRBJ1-5; D ambiguous. This CDR3 has 13 amino acids. The germline gives CDR1 DFQATT, CDR2 SNEGSKA (reference sequence). V dropped 1 base and J dropped 6 bases, with 10 bases sitting between them. Written as DNA, the CDR3 is TGCAGTGCTAGAGGACATGTTGGTCAGCCCCAGCATTTT. Translating gives CSARGHVGQPQHF.

This clonotype showed up many times. The rearrangement uses TRBV6-5 and TRBJ2-1; 12 bases match TRBD2. V lost 2 bases, J lost 10 bases, and 9 bases stayed unmatched. The CDR3 totals 16 residues. Germline V gene sequence: CDR1 MNHEY, CDR2 SVGAGI. The CDR3 reads CASSYITSGGIEEQFF. The DNA for the CDR3 is TGTGCCAGCAGTTACATTACTAGCGGGGGGATCGAGGAGCAGTTCTTC.

This clonotype showed up just a few times. This rearrangement joins TRBV12-3 or TRBV12-4 to TRBJ2-1, with no clear D. The ends were cut back, 3 bases at V and 2 bases at J, with 8 bases in the middle. This CDR3 region has 14 residues. CDR3 loop: CASSFTETYNEQFF. CDR3 sequence (DNA): TGTGCCAGCAGTTTTACGGAAACCTACAATGAGCAGTTCTTC.

There are many counts of this clonotype. Germline and junction disagree at one end, which may indicate a read error. This rearrangement joins TRBV7-7 to TRBJ2-1; either TRBD1 or TRBD2 may fit D (5 bases each). This CDR3 has 14 amino acids. Germline values: CDR1 SSHAT, CDR2 FNYEAQ (reference sequence). CDR3 DNA: TGTGCTAGCAGCGAAAGGCCGGGGCCTAATGAGCAGTTCTTC. This translates into CASSERPGPNEQFF.

This clonotype came up many times. This chain links TRBV20-1 with TRBJ2-6; D may match TRBD1 or TRBD2 (6 bases each). CDR3 size: 18 residues. CDR1 DFQATT and CDR2 SNEGSKA come from the germline V gene (reference sequence). With 4 bases removed from V and 0 bases from J, the gap between germline ends came to 19 bases. In nucleotides, the CDR3 is TGCAGTGCTACGCCTAGTTTAGGGGGAGGCTCTGGGGCCAACGTCCTGACTTTC. It specifies CSATPSLGGGSGANVLTF.

This clonotype was counted a few times. The J gene is TRBJ1-1, the V gene TRBV4-1, with TRBD1 identical over 8 bases. In germline, CDR1 is MGHRA, CDR2 YSYEKL. V lost 3 bases, J lost 9 bases, and 6 bases stayed unmatched. There are 13 residues in the CDR3. CDR3 residues: CASSHRQGTQAFF. Here the CDR3 DNA reads TGCGCCAGCAGCCATAGACAGGGGACCCAAGCTTTCTTT.

This clonotype was found a few times. V usage is TRBV6-6 and J usage is TRBJ2-1, with 7 nucleotides matching TRBD1. The germline CDR1 and CDR2 sequences are MNHNY and SVGAGI (reference sequence). This CDR3 is built from 13 residues. Trimming took 4 bases from V and 12 from J; bases not matched to a gene: 9. CDR3 DNA sequence: TGTGCCAGCAGTTCCACCGGGACAGCCGGGCAGTTCTTC. Encoded protein: CASSSTGTAGQFF.

This clonotype has a handful of counts. The rearrangement uses TRBV6-5 and TRBJ1-5; maybe TRBD1 (5 bases). V lost 2 bases and J lost 1, with 6 bases in between. Germline V gene lookup returns CDR1 MNHEY and CDR2 SVGAGI. The length of the CDR3 is 14 residues. The CDR3 nucleotides are TGTGCCAGCAGTTACCGACAGAGCAATCAGCCCCAGCATTTT. It encodes CASSYRQSNQPQHF.

V and J are TRBV20-1 and TRBJ2-1, with a weak D call TRBD2 (6 bases). There are 12 residues in the CDR3. Trimming removed 1 base from V and 8 bases from J, with 9 bases in between. In germline, CDR1 is DFQATT, CDR2 SNEGSKA (reference sequence). The CDR3 protein is CSARGTIDEQFF. The CDR3 region has the DNA TGCAGTGCTAGAGGGACTATTGATGAGCAGTTCTTC.

This sequence joins TRBV2 and TRBJ2-3, with 9 bases fitting TRBD2. V was pared by 8 bases and J by 7 bases, with 10 bases of the junction left unmatched. Germline V gene data show CDR1 as SNHLY and CDR2 as FYNNEI. The CDR3 sequence is 14 residues long. Written as DNA, the CDR3 is TGTGCCAGCGCTAGCGGGGCGTCTGGGAATACGCAGTATTTT. Translation: CASASGASGNTQYF.

This clonotype turned up a few times. The V call is TRBV6-2 or TRBV6-3, the J call TRBJ1-1; D remains unclear. The CDR3 sequence is 16 residues long. Trimming stripped 0 bases from V and 4 bases from J, with 15 bases between. Germline V gives CDR1 MNHEY, CDR2 SVGEGT. CDR3 in DNA: TGTGCCAGCAGTTACTCCCTGGGGAGCCAACGCACTGAAGCTTTCTTT. Its translation is CASSYSLGSQRTEAFF.

This clonotype was observed at least ten times. The rearrangement uses TRBV24-1 and TRBJ1-2; D gene unclear. The V gene's germline CDR1 is KGHDR and CDR2 SFDVKD. V lost 4 bases to trimming and J lost 1 base, with 6 bases between them. CDR3 length: 13 residues. The CDR3 coding sequence is TGTGCCACCAGTGAGGGTAGTAACTATGGCTACACCTTC. Amino acids: CATSEGSNYGYTF.

CDR3 amino acids: CASSLARGASGRVPDTQYF. CDR3 nucleotide sequence: TGTGCCAGCAGCTTGGCCCGGGGAGCTAGCGGGAGAGTCCCAGATACGCAGTATTTT. The chain uses TRBV7-2 and TRBJ2-3; 10 bases map to TRBD2. V shed 3 bases and J 4 bases; nucleotides not matched to a gene: 16. The V gene's germline CDR1 is SGHTA and CDR2 FQGNSA. This CDR3 has 19 residues.

The genes are TRBV7-2 and TRBJ2-4; TRBD2 matches 7 bases. CDR1 and CDR2 from the germline V gene are SGHTA and FQGNSA. Trimming removed 5 bases from V and 8 bases from J; junction bases left unmatched: 3. The CDR3 contains 12 residues. As DNA, the CDR3 is TGTGCCAGCAGCCGGACTAGATACATTCAGTACTTC. Its translation is CASSRTRYIQYF.

This clonotype turned up a few times. The chain uses TRBV20-1 and TRBJ2-3, with 11 positions matching TRBD2. This CDR3 comprises 15 residues. The germline gives CDR1 DFQATT, CDR2 SNEGSKA (reference sequence). V shed 5 bases and J 2 bases; nucleotides not matched to a gene: 6. The CDR3 DNA reads TGCAGTGCTTCTATGACTAGCGGGATCACAGATACGCAGTATTTT. This codes for CSASMTSGITDTQYF.

This chain's CDR3 is CASSLMGNDGELFF. The CDR3 DNA is TGCGCCAGCAGCTTGATGGGTAACGACGGGGAGCTGTTTTTT. The V gene is TRBV5-1, the J gene TRBJ2-2; D unresolved. V lost 1 base, J lost 7 bases, and 11 bases lay in between. Germline CDR1 is SGHRS and CDR2 is YFSETQ. The CDR3 consists of 14 residues.

The genes are TRBV24-1 and TRBJ2-1; unclear D gene. V was clipped by 4 bases and J by 5 bases, with 5 bases between them. The CDR3 has 12 amino acids. Germline CDR1 is KGHDR and CDR2 is SFDVKD. CDR3 nucleotides: TGTGCCACCAGTGACCGAAACAATGAGCAGTTCTTC. Its protein product is CATSDRNNEQFF.

The chain couples TRBV12-3 or TRBV12-4 to TRBJ2-1, with D perhaps matching TRBD1 (5 bases). Trimming stripped 7 bases from V and 9 bases from J, with 19 bases between. The CDR3 has 14 amino acids. The CDR3 DNA sequence: TGTGCCAGCACGGCAGGGTTGGCAGGTTCTGAGCAGTTCTTC. It encodes CASTAGLAGSEQFF.